The 20 T cell receptor beta chains below all came from one sample that was sequenced in a study of blood T cell repertoires in COVID-19. Using immunoSEQ multiplex PCR, the repertoire was profiled, and TCRdb retains in-frame clones only, with some absent. The sample holds roughly 240,000 clones; 75% to 85% are singletons and the top ten take 4.7%. The sequencing input was peripheral blood. The receptors here all came from a woman aged 70-85 years with acute or convalescent COVID-19.

The J gene is TRBJ1-5, the V gene TRBV6-6, with 7 positions matching TRBD1. Germline V gene sequence: CDR1 MNHNY, CDR2 SVGAGI (reference sequence). CDR3 length: 14 amino acids. Germline trimming cut 6 bases from V and 2 bases from J; bases unmatched to any gene: 4. The CDR3 coding sequence is TGTGCCAGCAGCCCAACAGGGGGCAATCAGCCCCAGCATTTT. The encoded protein is CASSPTGGNQPQHF.

The rearrangement joins TRBV5-1 to TRBJ2-3, with 7 bases identical to TRBD1. Germline trimming cut 4 bases from V and 2 bases from J; bases unmatched to any gene: 7. Per germline, CDR1 SGHRS and CDR2 YFSETQ. The CDR3 is 15 amino acids. The CDR3 DNA reads as TGCGCCAGCAGCCGACAGGGAGCCCTCACAGATACGCAGTATTTT. Its protein is CASSRQGALTDTQYF.

The rearrangement links TRBV18 to TRBJ1-5; 7 bases agree with TRBD1. Germline V gene lookup returns CDR1 KGHSH and CDR2 LQKENI. The junction had 7 bases not matched to a gene; V was cut back by 3 bases and J by 5 bases. This CDR3 is 15 amino acids long. The CDR3 DNA reads as TGTGCCAGCTCACCTACGACAGGGACTTATCAGCCCCAGCATTTT. This encodes CASSPTTGTYQPQHF.

CDR3 nucleotide sequence: TGTGCCAGCCTCATGGGGGGTGAAGCTTTCTTT. Protein sequence: CASLMGGEAFF. V usage is TRBV6-6 and J usage is TRBJ1-1; possible D gene TRBD1, 5 bases. Germline V gene lookup returns CDR1 MNHNY and CDR2 SVGAGI (reference sequence). The CDR3 contains 11 residues. V was cut by 8 bases and J by 7 bases, with 11 bases left in between.

The chain has TRBV4-3 and TRBJ1-1; tentatively, D is TRBD1 (6 bases). Germline values: CDR1 LGHNA, CDR2 YSLEER. CDR3 length: 14 residues. The ends were cut back, 4 bases at V and 3 bases at J, with 12 bases in the middle. CDR3 residues: CASSPQGLDTEAFF. CDR3 coding DNA: TGCGCCAGCAGCCCGCAGGGGCTGGACACTGAAGCTTTCTTT.

The chain uses TRBV6-5 and TRBJ2-5; TRBD1 aligns across 7 bases. Germline loops: CDR1 MNHEY, CDR2 SVGAGI. The CDR3 runs 13 residues. V was pared by 6 bases and J by 4 bases, with 5 bases of the junction left unmatched. CDR3 loop: CASRRGTVETQYF. CDR3 sequence (DNA): TGTGCCAGCAGACGAGGGACAGTAGAGACCCAGTACTTC.

V and J are TRBV7-2 and TRBJ2-3; TRBD2 aligns across 8 bases. The CDR3 sequence is 16 residues long. Germline CDR1 SGHTA, CDR2 FQGNSA. Losses at the gene ends were 7 bases for V and 5 bases for J; bases not matched to a gene: 14. CDR3 sequence: CASTSTTGLVGDTQYF. The CDR3 DNA is TGTGCCAGCACATCTACGACGGGACTAGTCGGAGATACGCAGTATTTT.

A single count supports this clone. The chain links TRBV2 to TRBJ1-3; tentatively, D is TRBD1 (5 bases). This CDR3 spans 14 amino acids. The germline V and J ends were trimmed by 6 bases and 0 bases, with 9 bases remaining between them. CDR1 and CDR2 from the germline V gene are SNHLY and FYNNEI. The CDR3 sequence: CASRIQGSGNTIYF. DNA for the CDR3: TGTGCCAGCAGGATCCAGGGCTCTGGAAACACCATATATTTT. Supplemented by reference TRBV2 and TRBJ1-3, the full variable domain reads EPEVTQTPSHQVTQMGQEVILRCVPISNHLYFYWYRQILGQKVEFLVSFYNNEISEKSEIFDDQFSVERPDGSNFTLKIRSTKLEDSAMYFCASRIQGSGNTIYFGEGSWLTVV.

This clone occurred a few times. The V call is TRBV29-1, the J call TRBJ1-2; no reliable D call. V was pared by 7 bases and J by 4 bases, with 10 bases between. The CDR3 spans 11 residues. From germline, CDR1 is SQVTM and CDR2 ANQGSEA. The CDR3 loop reads CSETAIYGYTF. CDR3 sequence (DNA): TGCAGCGAAACAGCCATCTATGGCTACACCTTC. Combining the CDR3 with reference TRBV29-1 and TRBJ1-2 gives the whole variable domain SAVISQKPSRDICQRGTSLTIQCQVDSQVTMMFWYRQQPGQSLTLIATANQGSEATYESGFVIDKFPISRPNLTFSTLTVSNMSPEDSSIYLCSETAIYGYTFGSGTRLTVV.

The chain combines TRBV28 with TRBJ1-5; perhaps TRBD1 as D (6 bases). Trimming stripped 2 bases from V and 3 bases from J, with 11 bases between. This CDR3 has 15 residues. Germline assignment: CDR1 MDHEN and CDR2 SYDVKM. CDR3 loop: CASSLRGGLNQPQHF. The CDR3 bases are TGTGCCAGCAGTTTAAGGGGGGGGCTCAATCAGCCCCAGCATTTT.

The gene calls are TRBV7-9 and TRBJ1-4, with 7 bases aligning to TRBD1. This CDR3 has 14 residues. Trimming removed 4 bases from V and 6 bases from J; junction bases left unmatched: 5. CDR1 SEHNR and CDR2 FQNEAQ come from the germline V gene (reference sequence). Here the CDR3 DNA reads TGTGCCAGCAGCTCGGACAGGTTCGATGAAAAACTGTTTTTT. This gives the protein CASSSDRFDEKLFF.

The chain links TRBV5-6 to TRBJ2-6, with D maybe TRBD1 (5 bases). The CDR3 loop spans 16 amino acids. V shed 3 bases and J shed 0 bases, with 10 bases lying between them. Germline V lookup: CDR1 SGHDT, CDR2 YYEEEE. CDR3 sequence (DNA): TGTGCCAGCAGCTGGGGCCGTATCTCTGGGGCCAACGTCCTGACTTTC. Translated: CASSWGRISGANVLTF.

The V and J genes are TRBV7-2 and TRBJ1-2; 7 positions agree with TRBD1. Germline CDR1 is SGHTA and CDR2 is FQGNSA. J was trimmed by 8 bases and V by 6 bases; bases with no gene match: 12. The CDR3 totals 14 residues. CDR3 residues: CASRTPGTAIGYTF. DNA of the CDR3: TGTGCCAGCAGAACCCCCGGGACAGCTATCGGCTACACCTTC.

V is TRBV24-1 and J is TRBJ1-5; a weak D match, TRBD1 (5 bases). There are 15 residues in the CDR3. V lost 4 bases and J 7 bases, leaving 16 bases between the germline ends. Germline CDR1 reads KGHDR; CDR2 reads SFDVKD. CDR3 protein: CATSDSGLVGQPQHF. The CDR3, as DNA: TGTGCCACCAGTGACTCAGGGTTGGTGGGCCAGCCCCAGCATTTT.

This clone occurred once. The chain couples TRBV12-5 to TRBJ1-5; 10 bases line up with TRBD1. This CDR3 comprises 21 residues. Germline loops: CDR1 LGHNT, CDR2 FRNRAP. J gave up 0 bases and V 1 base, and 15 bases lay outside the gene matches. The CDR3 loop is CASGLAVRDRGQGYSNQPQHF. The CDR3 DNA sequence: TGTGCTAGTGGTTTGGCAGTCCGGGACAGGGGTCAGGGATATAGCAATCAGCCCCAGCATTTT.

This clone turned up a few times. V is TRBV28 and J is TRBJ1-2, with TRBD1 matching 7 bases. J gave up 5 bases and V 5 bases, and 8 bases lay outside the gene matches. The CDR3 totals 14 residues. CDR1 is MDHEN, CDR2 SYDVKM, per germline. This CDR3 reads CASSPGGIGYGYTF. In DNA, the CDR3 is TGTGCCAGCAGTCCAGGGGGAATCGGGTATGGCTACACCTTC.

This chain links TRBV5-5 with TRBJ1-2; possible D gene TRBD1, 5 bases. V dropped 3 bases and J dropped 2 bases, with 8 bases sitting between them. This CDR3 is built from 13 residues. CDR1 SGHKS and CDR2 YYEKEE come from the germline V gene (reference sequence). CDR3 bases: TGTGCCAGCAGCTCTAGACAGAACTATGGCTACACCTTC. It is translated as CASSSRQNYGYTF.

The CDR3 bases are TGTGCCAGCTACGAACGAACAGGTTATTATGGCTACACCTTC. It translates to CASYERTGYYGYTF. The rearrangement uses TRBV28 and TRBJ1-2; a possible D gene is TRBD1 (5 bases). This CDR3 spans 14 amino acids. The V gene's germline CDR1 is MDHEN and CDR2 SYDVKM. Trimming cost V 8 bases and J 5 bases, with 18 bases left between them.

The CDR3 loop reads CASTEGQGNTEAFF. The CDR3 DNA follows: TGTGCTAGTACTGAGGGACAGGGGAACACTGAAGCTTTCTTT. V is TRBV12-5 and J is TRBJ1-1, with TRBD1 matching over 9 bases. The CDR3 is 14 residues long. The V gene end was trimmed by 8 bases and the J gene end by 1 base; junction bases not matched to a gene: 5. Germline V gene data show CDR1 as LGHNT and CDR2 as FRNRAP.

This chain uses TRBV19 with TRBJ1-2; TRBD1 matches 9 bases. CDR3 length: 16 residues. Germline CDR1 LNHDA, CDR2 SQIVND (reference sequence). J gave up 4 bases and V 4 bases, and 10 bases lay outside the gene matches. The CDR3 DNA follows: TGTGCCAGTAGTACAAGGACAGGGGCAGGGGCCTATGGCTACACCTTC. This encodes CASSTRTGAGAYGYTF.